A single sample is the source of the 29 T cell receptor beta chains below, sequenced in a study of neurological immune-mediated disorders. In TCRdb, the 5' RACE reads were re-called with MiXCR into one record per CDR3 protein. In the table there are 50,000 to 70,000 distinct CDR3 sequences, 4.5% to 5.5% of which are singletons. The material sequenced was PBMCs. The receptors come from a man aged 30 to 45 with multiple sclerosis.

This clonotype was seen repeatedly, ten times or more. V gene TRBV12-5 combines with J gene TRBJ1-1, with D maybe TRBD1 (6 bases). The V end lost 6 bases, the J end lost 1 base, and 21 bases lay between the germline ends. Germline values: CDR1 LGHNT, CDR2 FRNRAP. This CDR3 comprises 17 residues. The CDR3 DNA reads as TGTGCTAGTGGCCCAACTACAGGGAACGTGGGGAACACTGAAGCTTTCTTT. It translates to CASGPTTGNVGNTEAFF.

The CDR3 region has the DNA TGCAGTGCTAGAGATCGGACGTTTGGACTGTTTTTT. Residues: CSARDRTFGLFF. The V gene is TRBV20-1, the J gene TRBJ1-4; unclear D gene. CDR3 length: 12 amino acids. Trimming cost V 0 bases and J 13 bases, with 12 bases left between them. CDR1 DFQATT and CDR2 SNEGSKA come from the germline V gene (reference sequence).

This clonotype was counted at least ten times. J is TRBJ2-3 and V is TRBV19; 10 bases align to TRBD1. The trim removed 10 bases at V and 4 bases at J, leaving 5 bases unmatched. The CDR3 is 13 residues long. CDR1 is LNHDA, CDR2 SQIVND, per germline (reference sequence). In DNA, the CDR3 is TGTGCCACTAGACAGGGGGCGGCAGATACGCAGTATTTT. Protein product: CATRQGAADTQYF. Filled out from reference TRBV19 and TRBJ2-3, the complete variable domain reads DGGITQSPKYLFRKEGQNVTLSCEQNLNHDAMYWYRQDPGQGLRLIYYSQIVNDFQKGDIAEGYSVSREKKESFPLTVTSAQKNPTAFYLCATRQGAADTQYFGPGTRLTVL.

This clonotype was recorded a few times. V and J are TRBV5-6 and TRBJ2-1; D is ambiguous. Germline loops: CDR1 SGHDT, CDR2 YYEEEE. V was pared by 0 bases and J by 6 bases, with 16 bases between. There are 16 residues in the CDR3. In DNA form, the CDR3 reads TGTGCCAGCAGCTTGGAGATCAAATCAGTACTCAATGAGCAGTTCTTC. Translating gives CASSLEIKSVLNEQFF.

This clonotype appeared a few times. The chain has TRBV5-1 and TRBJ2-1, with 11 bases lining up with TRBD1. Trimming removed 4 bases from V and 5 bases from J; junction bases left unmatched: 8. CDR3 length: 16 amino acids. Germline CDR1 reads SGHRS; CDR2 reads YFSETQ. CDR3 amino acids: CASSDLRDRGDNEQFF. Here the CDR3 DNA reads TGCGCCAGCAGCGATCTCCGGGACAGGGGGGACAATGAGCAGTTCTTC.

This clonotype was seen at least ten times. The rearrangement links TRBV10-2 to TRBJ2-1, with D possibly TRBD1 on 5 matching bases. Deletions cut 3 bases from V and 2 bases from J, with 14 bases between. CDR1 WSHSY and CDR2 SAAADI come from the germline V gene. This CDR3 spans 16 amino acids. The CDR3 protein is CASSDLTGVAYNEQFF. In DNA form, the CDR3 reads TGCGCCAGCAGTGATTTAACAGGAGTAGCCTACAATGAGCAGTTCTTC.

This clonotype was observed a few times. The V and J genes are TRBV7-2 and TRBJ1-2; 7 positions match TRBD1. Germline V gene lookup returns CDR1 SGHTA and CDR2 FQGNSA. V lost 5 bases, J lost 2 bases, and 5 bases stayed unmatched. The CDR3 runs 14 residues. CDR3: CASSPTGSNYGYTF. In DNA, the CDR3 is TGTGCCAGCAGCCCGACAGGGTCGAACTATGGCTACACCTTC.

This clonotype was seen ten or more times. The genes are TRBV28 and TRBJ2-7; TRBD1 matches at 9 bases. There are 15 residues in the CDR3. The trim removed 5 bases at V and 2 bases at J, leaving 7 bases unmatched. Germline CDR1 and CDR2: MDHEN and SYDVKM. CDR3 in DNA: TGTGCCAGCAGTGATGGGACAGGGACCCCCTACGAGCAGTACGTC. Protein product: CASSDGTGTPYEQYV.

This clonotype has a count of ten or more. The CDR3 DNA is TGTGCCAGCAGTCAAGTGGGGGACCAGCCCCAGCATTTT. This codes for CASSQVGDQPQHF. The chain carries TRBV12-3 or TRBV12-4 and TRBJ1-5; maybe TRBD1 (5 bases). The CDR3 has 13 residues. The V and J ends lost 5 bases and 7 bases respectively, with 12 bases between them.

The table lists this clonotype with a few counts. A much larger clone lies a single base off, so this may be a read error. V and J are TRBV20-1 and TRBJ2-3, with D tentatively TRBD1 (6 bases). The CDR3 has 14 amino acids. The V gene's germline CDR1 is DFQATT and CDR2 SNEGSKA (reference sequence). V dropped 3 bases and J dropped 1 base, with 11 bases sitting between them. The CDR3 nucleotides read TGCAGTGCTAGGAGGGGGACGGGCACAGATACGCAGTATTTT. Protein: CSARRGTGTDTQYF.

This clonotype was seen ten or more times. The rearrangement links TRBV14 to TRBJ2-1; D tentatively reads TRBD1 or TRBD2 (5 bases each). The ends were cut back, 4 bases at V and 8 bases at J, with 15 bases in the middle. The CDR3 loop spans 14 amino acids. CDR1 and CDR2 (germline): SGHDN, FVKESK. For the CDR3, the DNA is TGTGCCAGCAGCCCCGGGACGTCCCGGGATGAGCAGTTCTTC. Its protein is CASSPGTSRDEQFF.

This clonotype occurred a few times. DNA for the CDR3: TGTGCCAGCAGACAGGGGACGAGCACTGAAGCTTTCTTT. Protein: CASRQGTSTEAFF. The rearrangement joins TRBV6-2 or TRBV6-3 to TRBJ1-1; 7 bases are a match to TRBD1. This CDR3 region has 13 residues. Germline lookup yields CDR1 MNHEY and CDR2 SVGEGT. Trimming at V came to 6 bases and at J to 4 bases, leaving 5 bases not matched to a gene.

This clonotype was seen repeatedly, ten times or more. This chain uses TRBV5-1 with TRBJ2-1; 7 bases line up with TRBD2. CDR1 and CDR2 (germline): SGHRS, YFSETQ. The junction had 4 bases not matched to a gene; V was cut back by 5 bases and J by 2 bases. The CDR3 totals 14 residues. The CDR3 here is CASRPGGTYNEQFF. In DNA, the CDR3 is TGCGCCAGCAGGCCGGGGGGAACCTACAATGAGCAGTTCTTC. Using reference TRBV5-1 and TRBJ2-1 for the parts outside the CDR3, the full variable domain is KAGVTQTPRYLIKTRGQQVTLSCSPISGHRSVSWYQQTPGQGLQFLFEYFSETQRNKGNFPGRFSGRQFSNSRSEMNVSTLELGDSALYLCASRPGGTYNEQFFGPGTRLTVL.

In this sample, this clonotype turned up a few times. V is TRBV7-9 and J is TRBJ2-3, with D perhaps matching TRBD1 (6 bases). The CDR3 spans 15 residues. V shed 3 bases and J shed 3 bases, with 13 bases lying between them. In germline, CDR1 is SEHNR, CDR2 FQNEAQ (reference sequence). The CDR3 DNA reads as TGTGCCAGCAGCTTCCCCGGACAGCTAACAGATACGCAGTATTTT. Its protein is CASSFPGQLTDTQYF.

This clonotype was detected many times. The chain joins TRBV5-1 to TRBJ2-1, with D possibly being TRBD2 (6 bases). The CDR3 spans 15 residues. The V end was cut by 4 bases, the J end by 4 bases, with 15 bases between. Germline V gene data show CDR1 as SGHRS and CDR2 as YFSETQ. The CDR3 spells CASSDSGPPYNEQFF. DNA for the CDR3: TGCGCCAGCAGCGATAGCGGACCTCCTTACAATGAGCAGTTCTTC.

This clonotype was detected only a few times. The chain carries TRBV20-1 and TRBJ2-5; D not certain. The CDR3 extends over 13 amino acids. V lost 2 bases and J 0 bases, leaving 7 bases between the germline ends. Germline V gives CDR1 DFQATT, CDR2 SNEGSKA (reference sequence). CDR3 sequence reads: CSARKADQETQYF. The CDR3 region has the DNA TGCAGTGCTAGAAAGGCGGACCAAGAGACCCAGTACTTC.

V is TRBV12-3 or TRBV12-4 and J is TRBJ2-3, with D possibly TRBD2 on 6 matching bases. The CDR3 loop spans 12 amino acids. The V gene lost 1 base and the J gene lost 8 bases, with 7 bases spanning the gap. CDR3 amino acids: CASSLEGGTQYF. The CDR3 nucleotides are TGTGCCAGCAGTTTAGAGGGAGGTACGCAGTATTTT.

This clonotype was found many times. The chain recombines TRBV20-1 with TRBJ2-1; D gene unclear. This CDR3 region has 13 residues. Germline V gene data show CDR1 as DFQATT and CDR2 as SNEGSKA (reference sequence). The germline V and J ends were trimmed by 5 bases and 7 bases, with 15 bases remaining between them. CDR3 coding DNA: TGCAGTGCTGAGGTCCCCAGGCCTAATGAGCAGTTCTTC. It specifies CSAEVPRPNEQFF.

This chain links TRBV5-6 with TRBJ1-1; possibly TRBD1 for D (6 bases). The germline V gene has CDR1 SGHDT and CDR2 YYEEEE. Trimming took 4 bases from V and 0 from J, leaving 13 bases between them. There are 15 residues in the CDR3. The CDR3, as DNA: TGTGCCAGCAGCCCCGGGGGGCTTCTGAACACTGAAGCTTTCTTT. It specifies CASSPGGLLNTEAFF.

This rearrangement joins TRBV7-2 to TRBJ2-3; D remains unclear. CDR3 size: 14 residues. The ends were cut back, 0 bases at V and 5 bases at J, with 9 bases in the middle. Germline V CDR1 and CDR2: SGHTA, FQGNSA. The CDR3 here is CASSLARGRDTQYF. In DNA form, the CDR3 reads TGTGCCAGCAGCTTAGCGCGAGGCAGAGATACGCAGTATTTT.

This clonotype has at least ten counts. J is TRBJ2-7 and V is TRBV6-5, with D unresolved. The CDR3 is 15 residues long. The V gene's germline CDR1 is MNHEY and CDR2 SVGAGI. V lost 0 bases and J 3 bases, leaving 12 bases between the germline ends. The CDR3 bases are TGTGCCAGCAGTTACTCCGGGCAGATACACTACGAGCAGTACTTC. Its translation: CASSYSGQIHYEQYF.

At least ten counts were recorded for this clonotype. Here the CDR3 DNA reads TGTGCCAGCAGTTGGACAGCTTATAATTCACCCCTCCACTTT. Its translation is CASSWTAYNSPLHF. The chain carries TRBV12-3 or TRBV12-4 and TRBJ1-6, with D maybe TRBD1 (6 bases). The CDR3 is 14 amino acids. Trimming stripped 4 bases from V and 4 bases from J, with 8 bases between.

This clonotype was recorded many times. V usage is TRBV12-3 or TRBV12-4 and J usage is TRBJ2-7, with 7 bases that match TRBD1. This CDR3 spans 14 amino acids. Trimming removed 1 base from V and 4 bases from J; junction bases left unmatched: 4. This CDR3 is CASSLVGQPYEQYF. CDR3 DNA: TGTGCCAGCAGTTTAGTGGGACAGCCGTACGAGCAGTACTTC.

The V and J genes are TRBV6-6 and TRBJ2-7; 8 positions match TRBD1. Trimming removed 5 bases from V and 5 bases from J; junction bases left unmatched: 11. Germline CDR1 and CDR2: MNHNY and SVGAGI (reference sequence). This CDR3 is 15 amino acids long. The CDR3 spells CASSVRQGAVNEQYF. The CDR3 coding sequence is TGTGCCAGCAGTGTGAGGCAGGGGGCGGTCAACGAGCAGTACTTC.

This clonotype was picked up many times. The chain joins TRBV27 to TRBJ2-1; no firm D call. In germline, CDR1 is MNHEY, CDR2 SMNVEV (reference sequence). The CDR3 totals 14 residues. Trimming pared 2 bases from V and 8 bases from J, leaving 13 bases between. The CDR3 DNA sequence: TGTGCCAGCAGTTTAATCGTAAGGTGGGATGAGCAGTTCTTC. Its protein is CASSLIVRWDEQFF.

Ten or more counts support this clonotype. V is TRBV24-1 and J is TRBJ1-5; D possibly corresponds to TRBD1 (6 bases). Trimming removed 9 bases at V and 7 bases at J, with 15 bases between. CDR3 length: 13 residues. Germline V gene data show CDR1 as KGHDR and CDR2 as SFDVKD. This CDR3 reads CATSQGLGQPQHF. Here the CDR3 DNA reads TGTGCCACCTCACAGGGTTTGGGCCAGCCCCAGCATTTT.

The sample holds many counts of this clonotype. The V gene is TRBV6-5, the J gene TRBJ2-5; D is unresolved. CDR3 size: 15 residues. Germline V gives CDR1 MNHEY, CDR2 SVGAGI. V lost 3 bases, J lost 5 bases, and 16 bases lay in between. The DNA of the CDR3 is TGTGCCAGCAGTTATACGGATACCTCATGGGAGACCCAGTACTTC. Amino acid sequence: CASSYTDTSWETQYF.

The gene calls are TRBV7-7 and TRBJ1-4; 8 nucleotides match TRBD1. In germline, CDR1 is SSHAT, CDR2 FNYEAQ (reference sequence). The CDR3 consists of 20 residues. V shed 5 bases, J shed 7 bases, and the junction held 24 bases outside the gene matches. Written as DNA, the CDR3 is TGTGCCAGCAGCCCCCAGATCCCTCGACAGGGGCGCGGGAGAACTGAAAAACTGTTTTTT. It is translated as CASSPQIPRQGRGRTEKLFF.

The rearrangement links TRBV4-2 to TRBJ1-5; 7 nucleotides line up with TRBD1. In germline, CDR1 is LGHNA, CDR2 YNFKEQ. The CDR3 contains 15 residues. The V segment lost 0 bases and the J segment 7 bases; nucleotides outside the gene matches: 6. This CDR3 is CASSQEAGGGQPQHF. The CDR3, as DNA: TGTGCCAGCAGCCAAGAGGCAGGGGGAGGGCAGCCCCAGCATTTT.